Listed here are 5 T cell receptor beta chains from one sample, sequenced in a study of chemoradiotherapy in HPV16-positive cancers. Clones were read by immunoSEQ multiplex PCR, and TCRdb kept only the in-frame ones, dropping some. Here the sample spans several thousand clones, more than 65% being singletons. The starting material was tumor tissue, obtained from a patient who underwent chemoradiotherapy. The receptor set was obtained from a human donor with HPV-associated anogenital cancer.

This clone is medium-sized by share. This chain joins TRBV9 and TRBJ2-3; 10 bases are shared with TRBD2. The CDR3 covers 17 residues. From germline, CDR1 is SGDLS and CDR2 YYNGEE. With 0 bases clipped from V and 0 bases from J, the junction kept 4 bases outside the gene matches. CDR3 DNA sequence: TGTGCCAGCAGCGTAGAGTGGACTAGCGGTAGCACAGATACGCAGTATTTT. The encoded protein is CASSVEWTSGSTDTQYF. Full variable domain (missing parts from reference TRBV9 and TRBJ2-3): DSGVTQTPKHLITATGQRVTLRCSPRSGDLSVYWYQQSLDQGLQFLIQYYNGEERAKGNILERFSAQQFPDLHSELNLSSLELGDSALYFCASSVEWTSGSTDTQYFGPGTRLTVL.

The rearrangement uses TRBV10-2 and TRBJ2-1; TRBD2 might be the D (6 bases). Germline CDR1 WSHSY, CDR2 SAAADI. The CDR3 runs to 17 residues. With 1 base removed from V and 8 bases from J, the gap between germline ends came to 21 bases. As DNA, the CDR3 is TGCGCCAGCAGTGAGTGGGGGATGGGGGAAGGGGAGGATGAGCAGTTCTTC. It is translated as CASSEWGMGEGEDEQFF.

The chain has TRBV5-8 and TRBJ2-4; 9 bases agree with TRBD2. The CDR3 is 14 residues long. Germline CDR1 is SGHTS and CDR2 is YDEGEE. V lost 5 bases, J lost 6 bases, and 6 bases stayed unmatched. The CDR3 protein is CASRTGTSINIQYF. CDR3 nucleotide sequence: TGTGCCAGCAGAACCGGGACTAGCATAAACATTCAGTACTTC.

The chain uses TRBV27 and TRBJ1-5; no firm D call. CDR1 and CDR2 (germline): MNHEY, SMNVEV (reference sequence). The V end was cut by 7 bases, the J end by 1 base, with 17 bases between. This CDR3 contains 16 residues. In DNA form, the CDR3 reads TGTGCCAGCAATTTTCGATTACGTCTAAGCAATCAGCCCCAGCATTTT. It translates to CASNFRLRLSNQPQHF.

The chain joins TRBV5-4 to TRBJ1-2, with TRBD1 matching over 8 bases. The CDR3 is 14 amino acids. The V segment lost 0 bases and the J segment 5 bases; nucleotides outside the gene matches: 3. The germline V gene has CDR1 SGHNT and CDR2 YYREEE (reference sequence). CDR3 protein: CASSLVDRGYGYTF. The CDR3 DNA reads as TGTGCCAGCAGCTTGGTCGACAGGGGTTATGGCTACACCTTC.